A single sample gave rise to the 15 T cell receptor beta chains below, sequenced in a study of CD8+ T cells in alopecia areata. This sample's treatment: oral pan-JAK inhibitor, 5-10 mg twice daily. Following RNA extraction, reverse transcription yielded cDNA that acted as the sequencing template. Produced via immunoSEQ multiplex PCR; TCRdb's table is partial and in-frame only. This sample yields about 200,000 clones, of which about 50% are seen a single time; 1.5% to 2% belongs to the top ten. Sequencing used CD4+ T cells sorted from blood, obtained at week 4, from a patient treated with tofacitinib. The source of these receptors is a human donor with alopecia areata.

J is TRBJ1-1 and V is TRBV5-6, with D possibly TRBD1 on 5 matching bases. Germline-derived CDR1 and CDR2 are SGHDT and YYEEEE. V shed 3 bases and J shed 7 bases, with 13 bases lying between them. The CDR3 length is 13 residues. The CDR3 is CASSYTGGFEAFF. CDR3 sequence (DNA): TGTGCCAGCAGCTATACTGGGGGTTTTGAAGCTTTCTTT.

This chain's CDR3 is CAWSVGQNQPQHF. The CDR3 DNA sequence: TGTGCCTGGAGTGTGGGCCAAAATCAGCCCCAGCATTTT. The chain links TRBV30 to TRBJ1-5; D unresolved. CDR3 length equals 13 residues. Trimming removed 0 bases at V and 4 bases at J, with 7 bases between. Germline V gene lookup returns CDR1 GTSNPN and CDR2 SVGIG (reference sequence). The entire variable domain, with the rest obtained from reference TRBV30 and TRBJ1-5, is as follows: SQTIHQWPATLVQPVGSPLSLECTVEGTSNPNLYWYRQAAGRGLQLLFYSVGIGQISSEVPQNLSASRPQDRQFILSSKKLLLSDSGFYLCAWSVGQNQPQHFGDGTRLSIL.

The chain is built from TRBV2 and TRBJ2-5; 9 bases fit TRBD2. J gave up 1 base and V 7 bases, and 7 bases lay outside the gene matches. The length of the CDR3 is 15 residues. Germline assignment: CDR1 SNHLY and CDR2 FYNNEI. The CDR3 DNA reads TGTGCCAGCACCCGCCGCGGGGGGGCCCAAGAGACCCAGTACTTC. It encodes CASTRRGGAQETQYF.

V and J are TRBV30 and TRBJ2-7; D is perhaps TRBD2 (5 bases). Trimming removed 2 bases at V and 4 bases at J, with 15 bases between. The CDR3 contains 14 residues. The germline V gene has CDR1 GTSNPN and CDR2 SVGIG (reference sequence). The CDR3 DNA sequence: TGTGCCTGGAGTTCACGGGATGAGGTTTACGAGCAGTACTTC. Translated: CAWSSRDEVYEQYF.

At least ten counts were recorded for this clone. The chain couples TRBV5-6 to TRBJ2-3, with D perhaps TRBD2 (5 bases). V was clipped by 2 bases and J by 0 bases, with 13 bases between them. The CDR3 length is 16 residues. Looked up from germline, CDR1 is SGHDT and CDR2 is YYEEEE. CDR3 nucleotides: TGTGCCAGCAGCTTCAAGCGTCGGACTAGCACAGATACGCAGTATTTT. This codes for CASSFKRRTSTDTQYF.

The genes are TRBV5-1 and TRBJ2-1; D gene uncertain. The CDR3 length is 15 residues. Germline-derived CDR1 and CDR2 are SGHRS and YFSETQ. The V end was cut by 2 bases, the J end by 0 bases, with 9 bases between. This chain's CDR3 is CASSFDGSSYNEQFF. CDR3 coding DNA: TGCGCCAGCAGCTTTGACGGCAGCTCCTACAATGAGCAGTTCTTC. Using reference TRBV5-1 and TRBJ2-1 for the parts outside the CDR3, the full variable domain is KAGVTQTPRYLIKTRGQQVTLSCSPISGHRSVSWYQQTPGQGLQFLFEYFSETQRNKGNFPGRFSGRQFSNSRSEMNVSTLELGDSALYLCASSFDGSSYNEQFFGPGTRLTVL.

In this sample, this clone turned up a few times. The chain carries TRBV5-6 and TRBJ1-6; D ambiguous. CDR1 is SGHDT and CDR2 is YYEEEE in the germline V gene. The CDR3 is 15 residues long. The V and J ends lost 0 bases and 5 bases respectively, with 9 bases between them. The CDR3 spells CASSLGAADNSPLHF. In nucleotides, the CDR3 is TGTGCCAGCAGCTTGGGGGCAGCGGATAATTCACCCCTCCACTTT.

The V call is TRBV30, the J call TRBJ1-1; D is ambiguous. There are 14 residues in the CDR3. Germline V gene data show CDR1 as GTSNPN and CDR2 as SVGIG (reference sequence). V lost 0 bases to trimming and J lost 0 bases, with 8 bases between them. CDR3 amino acids: CAWSVGVMNTEAFF. Written as DNA, the CDR3 is TGTGCCTGGAGTGTTGGGGTAATGAACACTGAAGCTTTCTTT.

This clone was detected only a few times. The CDR3 bases are TGCAGCGTTGAAGATCAAAAAGTGGGGGGCCTATGGGGTGAGCAGTTCTTC. This sequence encodes CSVEDQKVGGLWGEQFF. The chain couples TRBV29-1 to TRBJ2-1; D possibly uses TRBD1 or TRBD2 (6 bases each). V lost 0 bases and J lost 9, with 24 bases in between. Per the germline V gene, CDR1 is SQVTM and CDR2 is ANQGSEA. This CDR3 is built from 17 residues.

This clone occurred many times. The chain recombines TRBV6-4 with TRBJ2-2, with a possible D match to TRBD2 (5 bases). The length of the CDR3 is 14 residues. The V end lost 6 bases, the J end lost 1 base, and 9 bases lay between the germline ends. Germline V lookup: CDR1 MRHNA, CDR2 SNTAGT. The CDR3 DNA follows: TGTGCCAGCAGAGAGGGAGTGAACACCGGGGAGCTGTTTTTT. Translated, it gives CASREGVNTGELFF.

In its sample, this clone was seen a few times. The chain has TRBV29-1 and TRBJ1-1, with D tentatively TRBD1 (6 bases). Germline V gene sequence: CDR1 SQVTM, CDR2 ANQGSEA. The CDR3 runs 16 residues. The V gene lost 4 bases and the J gene lost 0 bases, with 18 bases spanning the gap. The CDR3 protein is CSVGPGQRAMNTEAFF. In DNA form, the CDR3 reads TGCAGCGTTGGTCCCGGACAGAGGGCGATGAACACTGAAGCTTTCTTT.

This clone was found a few times. The CDR3 nucleotides read TGCAGCGTTGCCTGGGACAGGGGCTACGAGCAGTACTTC. This codes for CSVAWDRGYEQYF. The rearrangement links TRBV29-1 to TRBJ2-7; 10 nucleotides match TRBD1. This CDR3 is 13 amino acids long. Trimming removed 4 bases from V and 3 bases from J; junction bases left unmatched: 3. Germline lookup yields CDR1 SQVTM and CDR2 ANQGSEA.

This clone turned up a few times. The J gene is TRBJ2-3, the V gene TRBV19; a weak D match, TRBD2 (5 bases). The length of the CDR3 is 13 residues. CDR1 LNHDA and CDR2 SQIVND come from the germline V gene (reference sequence). Trimming removed 6 bases at V and 1 base at J, with 8 bases between. For the CDR3, the DNA is TGTGCCAGTAGGGAGAGGGGCACAGATACGCAGTATTTT. The encoded protein is CASRERGTDTQYF.

The genes are TRBV29-1 and TRBJ1-2, with a possible D match to TRBD1 (6 bases). Trimming removed 5 bases from V and 4 bases from J, with 17 bases in between. CDR1 is SQVTM and CDR2 is ANQGSEA in the germline V gene. The CDR3 covers 14 residues. The CDR3 sequence: CSVLGGDKIYGYTF. CDR3 sequence (DNA): TGCAGCGTTTTAGGGGGGGACAAGATCTATGGCTACACCTTC.

The chain carries TRBV30 and TRBJ2-5; D not certain. V was pared by 3 bases and J by 5 bases, with 7 bases between. Germline V gene lookup returns CDR1 GTSNPN and CDR2 SVGIG (reference sequence). This CDR3 has 11 residues. CDR3 residues: CAWRPHETQYF. The DNA of the CDR3 is TGTGCCTGGAGGCCCCACGAGACCCAGTACTTC.